This record looks at one T cell receptor beta chain sequence and its context. Its antigen remains unidentified. In making TCR cDNA, 5'RACE template switching added a universal primer site and UMIs to it. TCRdb reprocessed the 5' RACE reads with MiXCR, giving one entry per CDR3 protein. The sample comprises some 420,000 distinct CDR3 sequences, over 15% of which are singletons, and 15% to 20% rests with the top ten. These data come from a study of T cells after yellow fever vaccination. Overall study: The authors prepared low-cell-number fractions using SMART-Seq v4 Ultra Low Input.

Study-wide results and caveats: Abundant bulk-derived clonotypes could contaminate FACS-sorted repertoires. Booster sampling recovered most clones from primary vaccination (approximately 97% CD4, over 75% CD8).

CDR3 length: 17 residues. In germline, CDR1 is LGHNT, CDR2 FRNRAP. Trimming cost V 0 bases and J 1 base; bases outside gene matches: 5. V is TRBV12-5 and J is TRBJ2-3; 9 nucleotides match TRBD1. The sequence was collected from a man younger than 35 who received the YFV17D yellow fever vaccine. The material sequenced was PBMCs, taken before the yellow fever booster vaccination. The DNA of the CDR3 is TGTGCTAGTGGTTTGGTCCAGGGACAGGGCCGCACAGATACGCAGTATTTT. This encodes CASGLVQGQGRTDTQYF.